These T cell receptor beta chains were read from a single sample in a study of T cells in Graves' hyperthyroidism and ophthalmopathy. TCRdb itself ran the multiplex PCR reads through MiXCR, one entry per CDR3 protein. The table has hundreds of thousands of distinct CDR3 sequences, 16% seen once. Specimen: blood. These receptors were obtained from a woman between 18 and 29 years old with Graves' hyperthyroidism. Both conserved end residues are part of each CDR3. A D gene is named only where the DNA matches it firmly. Clone size, where shown, is once, few, many, or a class for clones that have expanded.

d_gene	abundance	v_gene	j_gene	CDR3nt	CDR3aa
TRBD1	many	TRBV7-9	TRBJ2-7	TGTGCCAGCAGCTTAACGGGACAGCGAACCTACGAGCAGTACTTC	CASSLTGQRTYEQYF
.	.	TRBV28	TRBJ2-2	TGTGCCAGCAGTAGTACACGGCCGAACACCGGGGAGCTGTTTTTT	CASSSTRPNTGELFF
TRBD2	.	TRBV7-2	TRBJ2-3	TGTGCCAGCAGCTTAGTAGGTGGCGGGAGACTCCCAGATACGCAGTATTTT	CASSLVGGGRLPDTQYF
.	.	TRBV27	TRBJ2-3	TGTGCCAGCGGAGCGTTTCCCACAGATACGCAGTATTTT	CASGAFPTDTQYF
.	many	TRBV5-8	TRBJ2-7	TGTGCCGGGCTGAGGCAGGGATCCTACGAGCAGTACTTC	CAGLRQGSYEQYF
.	many	TRBV18	TRBJ1-2	TGTGCCAGCACCCCCGGGACGGCCTATGGCTACACCTTC	CASTPGTAYGYTF
TRBD2	.	TRBV20-1	TRBJ2-3	TGCAGTGCCAGACCTGTCCTTACTAGCGGGGGGGCCCGGACAGATACGCAGTATTTT	CSARPVLTSGGARTDTQYF
TRBD1	few	TRBV18	TRBJ1-2	TGTGCCAGCTCTCCCGGACAGGTCGTGGTCGGCTATGGCTACACCTTC	CASSPGQVVVGYGYTF
.	many	TRBV5-1	TRBJ2-7	TGCGCCAGCAGCTTGGGTCCAGCTGGCTACGAGCAGTACTTC	CASSLGPAGYEQYF
.	.	TRBV4-3	TRBJ2-7	TGCGCCAGCAGCCCACATGTTAGGTCCTACGAGCAGTACTTC	CASSPHVRSYEQYF
.	many	TRBV6-1	TRBJ1-1	TGTGCCAGCACGGACAGCCAAAGCCTTTCCGCAAGAGCTTTCTTT	CASTDSQSLSARAFF
TRBD1	.	TRBV10-2	TRBJ2-5	TGCGCCAGCACCAATCGGGACAGGGGGTATGAGACCCAGTACTTC	CASTNRDRGYETQYF
.	.	TRBV7-9	TRBJ2-1	TGTGCCAGCAGCACTCGGGGGACTTCTTTTTACGAGCAGTTCTTC	CASSTRGTSFYEQFF
.	.	TRBV5-8	TRBJ1-5	TGTGCCAGCAGCTCCACAGGGATGGGGCAGCCCCAGCATTTT	CASSSTGMGQPQHF
.	many	TRBV20-1	TRBJ1-3	TGCAGTGCTAGAGAATACGAGGGTAGAAACACCATATATTTT	CSAREYEGRNTIYF
.	.	TRBV15	TRBJ2-7	TGTGCCACCGGCAGAGACGGGAAAGGGGCCGGACGCTACGAGCAGTACTTC	CATGRDGKGAGRYEQYF
TRBD1	many	TRBV2	TRBJ1-1	TGTGCCAGCAGTGAACAGGGGGCGGGGACTGAAGCTTTCTTT	CASSEQGAGTEAFF
.	many	TRBV29-1	TRBJ2-3	TGCAGCGTCCCACGAAGTGGGAGTAACACAGATACGCAGTATTTT	CSVPRSGSNTDTQYF
.	.	TRBV6-2/TRBV6-3	TRBJ1-1	TGTGCCAGCAAGATACAGGCAGGAGGCCTTGAAGCTTTCTTT	CASKIQAGGLEAFF
TRBD1	.	TRBV14	TRBJ2-1	TGTGCCAGCAGCCAAGACAGGGGGCGGCGGAATGAGCAGTTCTTC	CASSQDRGRRNEQFF
.	.	TRBV20-1	TRBJ1-5	TGCAGTGCTAGAGTAGGCCCCAATCAGCCCCCGCATTTT	CSARVGPNQPPHF
.	many	TRBV12-3/TRBV12-4	TRBJ2-7	TGTGCCAGCGCTTCTAGATGGACCCTGGGTAACGAGCAGTACTTC	CASASRWTLGNEQYF
.	many	TRBV27	TRBJ2-7	TGTGCCAGCAGTCCGGCAGGAGGAATCTACGAGCAGTACTTC	CASSPAGGIYEQYF
.	.	TRBV3-1	TRBJ1-4	TGTGCCAGCAGCCTGAACAGGGTTAATGAAAAACTGTCTTTT	CASSLNRVNEKLSF
TRBD2	many	TRBV11-1	TRBJ2-3	TGTGCCAGCAGCCTGCCCGAGGCGGGAGACGGCACAGATACGCAGTATTTT	CASSLPEAGDGTDTQYF
.	few	TRBV2	TRBJ1-2	TGTGCCAGCAGTTTGGGGCCTATCTATGGCTACACCTTC	CASSLGPIYGYTF
.	many	TRBV11-2	TRBJ2-3	TGTGCCAGCAGCTTAGATCTCCCTAGCGAGTACACAGATACGCAGTATTTT	CASSLDLPSEYTDTQYF
.	.	TRBV28	TRBJ1-5	TGTGCCAGCATTAAAGGGAGTATGAGCAATCAGCCCCAGCATTTT	CASIKGSMSNQPQHF
TRBD1	few	TRBV6-2/TRBV6-3	TRBJ2-1	TGTGCCAGCAGCCCCGGGACAGGGGAAGCAAATGAGCAGTTCTTC	CASSPGTGEANEQFF
.	few	TRBV27	TRBJ1-6	TGTGCCAGCAGTTTAGAGGCCAGGGTCAATTCACCCCTCCACTTT	CASSLEARVNSPLHF
.	.	TRBV12-3/TRBV12-4	TRBJ2-6	TGTGCTTCCACTGGTAGTCTCTCTGGGGCCAACGTCCTGACTTTC	CASTGSLSGANVLTF
.	many	TRBV12-3/TRBV12-4	TRBJ2-3	TGTGCCAGCAGAAGCCTACGGCGGGGTATAACTAGCACAGATACGCAGTATTTT	CASRSLRRGITSTDTQYF
.	many	TRBV3-1	TRBJ2-3	TGTGCCAGCAGCCATAGGACAGGATCCGGGACTATGCGCACAGATACGCAGTATTTT	CASSHRTGSGTMRTDTQYF
.	.	TRBV25-1	TRBJ1-4	TGTGCCAGCAGTGAATATAGGGCAGGGTATAATTCGTACGAAAAACTGTTTTTT	CASSEYRAGYNSYEKLFF
TRBD2	.	TRBV7-9	TRBJ2-1	TGTGCCAGCGGCTTCCCGGGACTAGCGGGAGCCAATGAGCAGTTCTTC	CASGFPGLAGANEQFF
TRBD1	.	TRBV20-1	TRBJ2-3	TGCAGTGCTAGAGGCGGGACAGGGAGCACAGATACGCAGTATTTT	CSARGGTGSTDTQYF
.	.	TRBV11-1	TRBJ1-1	TGTGTCAGCAGTCCCGGAGGAAGGGCGAACACTGAAGCTTTCTTT	CVSSPGGRANTEAFF
.	many	TRBV5-6	TRBJ1-3	TGTGCCAGCAGCTTGGGGGCCAGGGGAAGAGGAAACACCATATATTTT	CASSLGARGRGNTIYF
.	.	TRBV4-1	TRBJ2-5	TGCGCCAGCAGCCACTTTGAGACCCAGTACTTC	CASSHFETQYF
.	many	TRBV12-3/TRBV12-4	TRBJ1-1	TGTGCCAGCAGCGAGGACGGCCCGAAAGCTTTCTTT	CASSEDGPKAFF
.	many	TRBV7-2	TRBJ2-5	TGTGCCAGCAGCTTTGGCGGGCTCCAAGAGACCCAGTACTTC	CASSFGGLQETQYF
.	.	TRBV4-1	TRBJ1-6	TGCGCCAGCAGCAATCTACAGGGAACACCCCTCCACTTT	CASSNLQGTPLHF
.	few	TRBV11-2	TRBJ2-4	TGTGCCAGCAGCTTAGTAGGGTATAGGGACTCCTTCAAAAACATTCAGTACTTC	CASSLVGYRDSFKNIQYF
.	few	TRBV6-4	TRBJ2-2	TGTGCCAGCAGTCCAAACAGGGACACCGGGGAGCTGTTTTTT	CASSPNRDTGELFF
TRBD1	few	TRBV10-1	TRBJ2-7	TGCGCCAGCATTGGACAGGGTGGGGGGCAGTACTTC	CASIGQGGGQYF
.	many	TRBV18	TRBJ2-1	TGTGCCAGCTCACCAACCACTACCCATGAGCAGTTCTTC	CASSPTTTHEQFF
.	.	TRBV28	TRBJ2-7	TGTGCCAGTAGTATAGGGTGGAACTCCTACGAGCAGTACTTC	CASSIGWNSYEQYF
TRBD2	few	TRBV27	TRBJ2-1	TGTGCCAGCAGTTCCACTCGACTAGCGGGAAAGTACAATGAGCAGTTCTTC	CASSSTRLAGKYNEQFF
.	many	TRBV6-2/TRBV6-3	TRBJ2-1	TGTGCCAGCGGCCCCGACCCGAGGAGAGAGCAGTTCTTC	CASGPDPRREQFF
.	many	TRBV20-1	TRBJ2-1	TGCAGTGCTAGAGAGGTTTGGCTAGCAAGTATCGATGAGCAGTTCTTC	CSAREVWLASIDEQFF
.	many	TRBV2	TRBJ2-6	TGTGCCAGCCTGCCTAGCTCTGGGGCCAACGTCCTGACTTTC	CASLPSSGANVLTF
.	.	TRBV7-9	TRBJ1-5	TGTGCCAGCAGCTTAGGGGGTGGGTCGACACCCCAGCATTTT	CASSLGGGSTPQHF
TRBD1	few	TRBV19	TRBJ2-7	TGTGCCACCTCCGTTTGGCAGGGGGATAACGAGCAGTACTTC	CATSVWQGDNEQYF
.	few	TRBV2	TRBJ2-3	TGTGCCAGCACCCCAAGGGGGGGCACAGATACGCAGTATTTT	CASTPRGGTDTQYF
TRBD2	.	TRBV3-1	TRBJ2-2	TGTGCCAGCAGCCAGGGCGCGGCTAGCGGGCTAAACACCGGGGAGCTGTTTTTT	CASSQGAASGLNTGELFF